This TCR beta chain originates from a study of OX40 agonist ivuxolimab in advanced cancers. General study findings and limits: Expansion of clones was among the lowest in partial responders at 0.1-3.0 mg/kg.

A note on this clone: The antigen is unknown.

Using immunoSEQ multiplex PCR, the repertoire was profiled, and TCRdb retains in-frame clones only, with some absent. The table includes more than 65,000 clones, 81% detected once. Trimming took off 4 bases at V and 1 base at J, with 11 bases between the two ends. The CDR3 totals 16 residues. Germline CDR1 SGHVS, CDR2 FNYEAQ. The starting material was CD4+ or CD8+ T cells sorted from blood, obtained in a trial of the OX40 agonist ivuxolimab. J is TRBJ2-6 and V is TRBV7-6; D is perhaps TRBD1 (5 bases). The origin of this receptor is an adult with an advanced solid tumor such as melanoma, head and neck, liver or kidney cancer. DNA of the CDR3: TGTGCCAGCAGCTACGCAAGGGGTTCTGGGGCCAACGTCCTGACTTTC. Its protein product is CASSYARGSGANVLTF.